Sample share makes the clone carrying this T cell receptor (beta chain) medium-sized. Antigen: not known. The data derive from a study of Ad26.COV2.S vaccination and SARS-CoV-2 variants. Produced via immunoSEQ multiplex PCR; TCRdb's table is partial and in-frame only. The table shows fewer than 300,000 clones, with about 89% occurring only once. Trimming pared 4 bases from V and 3 bases from J, leaving 16 bases between. This CDR3 is 15 amino acids long. Germline CDR1 is SGHAT and CDR2 is FQNNGV. General study results and limits: Vaccine and placebo groups showed comparable non-spike TCR breadth.

Specified treatment: around 19 received Ad26.COV2.S at low or high dose, single or two shots; roughly five received placebo; per-sample allocation not given. On day 63 after the first injection, vaccine and placebo recipients gave samples. A Boston adult aged 18-55 years was the donor. This chain links TRBV11-2 with TRBJ2-7; no clear D. The clonotype originates from a person aged 18-65 years who received the Ad26.COV2.S COVID-19 vaccine or a placebo. Sequences were derived from peripheral blood, sampled in a trial of Ad26.COV2.S vaccine versus placebo. The CDR3 loop is CASSSRFVLGYEQYF. The DNA for the CDR3 is TGTGCCAGCAGCTCCCGTTTCGTTCTCGGCTACGAGCAGTACTTC. Filled out from reference TRBV11-2 and TRBJ2-7, the complete variable domain reads EAGVAQSPRYKIIEKRQSVAFWCNPISGHATLYWYQQILGQGPKLLIQFQNNGVVDDSQLPKDRFSAERLKGVDSTLKIQPAKLEDSAVYLCASSSRFVLGYEQYFGPGTRLTVT.